This T cell receptor beta chain was identified during a study of tumor-infiltrating lymphocytes in primary liver carcinoma. Blood RNA came from unsorted whole blood; germline DNA was also extracted. Starting material of 500 to 600 ng total RNA yielded TCR beta cDNA via a constant-region primer. Libraries of TCR beta came from three nested multiplex PCR rounds with slightly modified ARM-PCR. Primers for the first two PCR rounds were TRBV1-TRBV30 forward primers and a C-beta reverse primer (around 11 cycles per round). From the multiplex PCR reads, TCRdb called clonotypes with MiXCR, one entry per CDR3 protein. The table has about 180,000 distinct CDR3 sequences, over 45% seen once; the top ten hold less than 75%. The sample holds one count of this clonotype. Just one base apart from a much larger clone, this may be a read error. This CDR3 has 14 amino acids. Germline V gene sequence: CDR1 SGHAT, CDR2 FQNNGV.

The receptor was derived from a man between 35 and 55 years old with primary liver carcinoma and hepatitis B virus infection. Sequenced sample: peripheral blood. This chain connects TRBV11-2 to TRBJ1-3; no firm D call. The CDR3 spells CASGLTSPGNTIYF. CDR3 DNA sequence: TGTGCCAGCGGCTTGACCTCGCCTGGAAACACCATATATTTT.